Sequencing of this T cell receptor (beta chain) was carried out in a study of blood T cell repertoires in COVID-19. This table comes from immunoSEQ multiplex PCR, and its TCRdb copy is limited to in-frame clones, with some not included. The sample has 180,000 or so clones, approximately 90% seen once; the top ten hold 0.99%. V dropped 2 bases and J dropped 7 bases, with 9 bases sitting between them. CDR3 length: 13 residues. CDR1 and CDR2 from the germline V gene are MNHNS and SASEGT. Material: peripheral blood. V usage is TRBV6-1 and J usage is TRBJ2-1; D is ambiguous. This receptor was identified in a man in his late teens or twenties with acute or convalescent COVID-19. The CDR3 nucleotides are TGTGCCAGCAGTGAACTAGTTTCGAATGAGCAGTTCTTC. Its translation: CASSELVSNEQFF.